This TCR beta chain was profiled in a study of blood T cell repertoires in COVID-19. Study-wide background: The study drew acute and convalescent COVID-19 samples from the United States, Italy and Spain. Sample material is recorded as cDNA or gDNA derived from T cells, B-cell-depleted T cells, or PBMCs.

TCRdb keeps only in-frame clones here, not all; method: immunoSEQ multiplex PCR. The sample has about 98,000 clones; roughly 87% are singletons. The CDR3 is 12 residues long. V gave up 5 bases and J gave up 7 bases, with 8 bases separating them. CDR1 and CDR2 from the germline V gene are MDHEN and SYDVKM. The TCR was taken from a woman aged 45-59 years with COVID-19, enrolled during active disease. Sequences were obtained from peripheral blood. The chain links TRBV28 to TRBJ1-4, with D hard to call. The CDR3 region is CASSAGGEKLFF. The CDR3 coding sequence is TGTGCCAGCAGTGCGGGAGGTGAAAAACTGTTTTTT. The full variable domain, rest sourced from reference TRBV28 and TRBJ1-4, is DVKVTQSSRYLVKRTGEKVFLECVQDMDHENMFWYRQDPGLGLRLIYFSYDVKMKEKGDIPEGYSVSREKKERFSLILESASTNQTSMYLCASSAGGEKLFFGSGTQLSVL.